These 9 T cell receptor beta chains originate from one sample sequenced in a study of response to subunit inactivated influenza vaccine. TCRdb itself ran the RT-PCR reads through MiXCR, one entry per CDR3 protein. The sample has 710,000 or so distinct CDR3 sequences; 15% to 18% are singletons. Material: PBMCs from blood, obtained approximately 12 days after vaccination. Receptors were obtained from a middle-aged man who received an inactivated influenza vaccine.

This clonotype has only a few counts. The J gene is TRBJ2-7, the V gene TRBV4-2, with TRBD1 identical over 9 bases. V was pared by 3 bases and J by 6 bases, with 9 bases of the junction left unmatched. Germline CDR1 reads LGHNA; CDR2 reads YNFKEQ. This CDR3 has 15 amino acids. The CDR3: CASSHDRDRVGEQYF. The CDR3, as DNA: TGTGCCAGCAGCCACGACCGGGACAGGGTCGGCGAGCAGTACTTC.

The chain combines TRBV12-3 or TRBV12-4 with TRBJ2-1, with 12 bases matching TRBD1. This CDR3 has 15 amino acids. V was clipped by 3 bases and J by 9 bases; unmatched bases: 6. Written as DNA, the CDR3 is TGTGCCAGCAGTTTGAGGGGGACAGGGGGCGGTGAGCAGTTCTTC. This translates into CASSLRGTGGGEQFF.

This clonotype was detected ten times or more. Here the CDR3 reads CASKRGPSSYEQYF. As DNA, the CDR3 is TGTGCCAGCAAAAGGGGCCCTAGCTCCTACGAGCAGTACTTC. The V and J genes are TRBV19 and TRBJ2-7; D possibly corresponds to TRBD1 (5 bases). The germline V gene encodes CDR1 LNHDA and CDR2 SQIVND (reference sequence). The CDR3 runs 14 residues. V gave up 9 bases and J gave up 0 bases, with 15 bases separating them.

V is TRBV20-1 and J is TRBJ2-4, with D uncertain. Germline V gene lookup returns CDR1 DFQATT and CDR2 SNEGSKA (reference sequence). The length of the CDR3 is 12 residues. V lost 1 base, J lost 9 bases, and 10 bases lay in between. Here the CDR3 reads CSARGRLGIQYF. The CDR3 DNA sequence: TGCAGTGCTAGAGGACGGTTGGGCATTCAGTACTTC.

The chain carries TRBV4-3 and TRBJ2-7, with 7 bases aligning to TRBD1. V shed 4 bases and J 2 bases; nucleotides not matched to a gene: 5. Germline CDR1 LGHNA, CDR2 YSLEER. This CDR3 region has 14 residues. CDR3 coding DNA: TGCGCCAGCAGCCGGTCCCAGGGGGCCTACGAGCAGTACTTC. It yields the protein CASSRSQGAYEQYF.

V is TRBV7-9 and J is TRBJ1-6; TRBD1 agrees at 7 bases. V trimming: 5 bases; J trimming: 5 bases; junction bases outside the gene matches: 6. Germline V gives CDR1 SEHNR, CDR2 FQNEAQ (reference sequence). The CDR3 is made up of 15 amino acids. The CDR3 protein is CASSGGDRNNSPLHF. Here the CDR3 DNA reads TGTGCCAGCAGCGGAGGGGACAGAAATAATTCACCCCTCCACTTT.

In its sample, this clonotype was seen a few times. The J gene is TRBJ2-3, the V gene TRBV29-1; 10 bases fit TRBD2. CDR3 size: 19 residues. CDR1 and CDR2 from the germline V gene are SQVTM and ANQGSEA. The J segment lost 0 bases and the V segment lost 0 bases, leaving 12 bases of the junction unmatched. The CDR3 protein is CSVEDLTSGKKRSTDTQYF. The DNA of the CDR3 is TGCAGCGTTGAAGATCTTACTAGCGGGAAGAAGCGGAGCACAGATACGCAGTATTTT.

This clonotype has just a few counts. This chain uses TRBV5-1 with TRBJ2-7; D perhaps matches TRBD1 (6 bases). Trimming took 3 bases from V and 0 from J, leaving 10 bases between them. Germline V gene data show CDR1 as SGHRS and CDR2 as YFSETQ. The CDR3 runs 14 residues. CDR3 in amino acids: CASSSDRYSYEQYF. In nucleotides, the CDR3 is TGCGCCAGCAGCTCTGACAGGTACTCCTACGAGCAGTACTTC.

This clonotype was seen more than once but under ten times. The chain links TRBV9 to TRBJ1-2; D is ambiguous. The CDR3 is made up of 17 amino acids. In germline, CDR1 is SGDLS, CDR2 YYNGEE. V lost 4 bases, J lost 4 bases, and 23 bases lay in between. The CDR3 DNA reads as TGTGCCAGCAGCTATGGCTATGACCGCAGTCAAAGCTATGGCTACACCTTC. It specifies CASSYGYDRSQSYGYTF.